This passage covers 18 T cell receptor beta chains from one sample sequenced in a study of T cells after yellow fever vaccination. One entry per CDR3 protein results from TCRdb running MiXCR on the 5' RACE reads. The profile shows 450,000 to 650,000 distinct CDR3 sequences, less than 15% of them singletons. Sequencing was performed on PBMCs, taken on the day of the yellow fever booster vaccination. These receptors were obtained from a man under 40 who received the YFV17D yellow fever vaccine.

This clonotype appeared a few times. The V and J genes are TRBV10-2 and TRBJ2-5; 8 bases line up with TRBD2. CDR3 size: 14 residues. Germline lookup yields CDR1 WSHSY and CDR2 SAAADI. Germline trimming cut 2 bases from V and 4 bases from J; bases unmatched to any gene: 3. The DNA of the CDR3 is TGCGCCAGCAGTGAGGGTGGACTAGCAGAGACCCAGTACTTC. Its translation: CASSEGGLAETQYF.

This chain links TRBV7-2 with TRBJ2-2, with D possibly being TRBD2 (5 bases). Trimming left V 6 bases short and J 6 bases short, with 17 bases between. The V gene's germline CDR1 is SGHTA and CDR2 FQGNSA. This CDR3 is 15 amino acids long. The CDR3 spells CASSRGRSTAGELFF. The CDR3 bases are TGTGCCAGCAGTCGCGGGCGCAGCACGGCCGGGGAGCTGTTTTTT. The whole variable domain, filled in from reference TRBV7-2 and TRBJ2-2, reads GAGVSQSPSNKVTEKGKDVELRCDPISGHTALYWYRQSLGQGLEFLIYFQGNSAPDKSGLPSDRFSAERTGGSVSTLTIQRTQQEDSAVYLCASSRGRSTAGELFFGEGSRLTVL.

The chain employs TRBV20-1 and TRBJ2-1; D may correspond to TRBD1 or TRBD2 (5 bases each). V was shortened by 4 bases and J by 9 bases, with 19 bases between the two germline ends. Germline V gene sequence: CDR1 DFQATT, CDR2 SNEGSKA (reference sequence). CDR3 size: 14 residues. The CDR3 bases are TGCAGTGCTACGGACGGGGCCTTGTTGACTGAGCAGTTCTTC. Its protein is CSATDGALLTEQFF.

This clonotype was observed a handful of times. The DNA is left out, because the CDR3 cannot be placed on it with certainty; the CDR3 is given as TCRdb lists it. This rearrangement joins TRBV10-3 to TRBJ2-7. The germline gives CDR1 ENHRY, CDR2 SYGVKD. The CDR3 is 13 amino acids in total, end residues counted. This CDR3 is CAISTSAIYEQYF.

The J gene is TRBJ2-1, the V gene TRBV6-5; TRBD1 agrees at 7 bases. J was trimmed by 4 bases and V by 4 bases; bases with no gene match: 4. This CDR3 region has 14 residues. Germline CDR1 and CDR2: MNHEY and SVGAGI. In DNA form, the CDR3 reads TGTGCCAGCAGTTGGGGACAGCATTACAATGAGCAGTTCTTC. Amino acid sequence: CASSWGQHYNEQFF.

This clonotype was observed a handful of times. The chain employs TRBV11-2 and TRBJ2-5; possibly TRBD1 for D (6 bases). The germline V and J ends were trimmed by 2 bases and 5 bases, with 9 bases remaining between them. Germline CDR1 and CDR2: SGHAT and FQNNGV. This CDR3 is 13 amino acids long. The CDR3 DNA reads as TGTGCCAGCAGCTTAAACAGGGATGAGACCCAGTACTTC. It is translated as CASSLNRDETQYF.

The V gene is TRBV6-4, the J gene TRBJ1-6; D might be TRBD1 (6 bases). V was trimmed by 4 bases and J by 6 bases, leaving 10 bases between them. The CDR3 runs to 14 residues. The germline gives CDR1 MRHNA, CDR2 SNTAGT. The CDR3 DNA sequence: TGTGCCAGCAGTGTGGGGGGGCTTAATTCACCCCTCCACTTT. Translation gives CASSVGGLNSPLHF.

The chain couples TRBV30 to TRBJ1-6, with 10 bases matching TRBD1. V lost 4 bases, J lost 8 bases, and 11 bases stayed unmatched. There are 16 residues in the CDR3. In germline, CDR1 is GTSNPN, CDR2 SVGIG (reference sequence). CDR3 region: CAWKTGTGVVDSPLHF. The CDR3, as DNA: TGTGCCTGGAAAACGGGGACAGGGGTTGTTGATTCACCCCTCCACTTT.

This clonotype was observed a handful of times. CDR3 bases: TGTGCCAGCAGTTTCGGACAGGGGGCGAACACCGGGGAGCTGTTTTTT. It translates to CASSFGQGANTGELFF. The J gene is TRBJ2-2, the V gene TRBV6-2 or TRBV6-3, with 10 bases lining up with TRBD1. The CDR3 loop spans 16 amino acids. Trimming took 4 bases from V and 0 from J; bases not matched to a gene: 2. CDR1 and CDR2 (germline): MNHEY, SVGEGT.

The sample holds one count of this clonotype. The gene calls are TRBV20-1 and TRBJ2-7; D possibly corresponds to TRBD1 (6 bases). This CDR3 region has 13 residues. Trimming cost V 6 bases and J 3 bases, with 15 bases left between them. In germline, CDR1 is DFQATT, CDR2 SNEGSKA (reference sequence). The CDR3 sequence: CSARRTRGYEQYF. The CDR3 DNA sequence: TGCAGTGCCCGAAGGACCAGGGGCTACGAGCAGTACTTC.

This clonotype was seen many times. This chain joins TRBV30 and TRBJ2-1; a weak D match, TRBD2 (5 bases). Trimming shortened V by 8 bases and J by 4 bases, and 18 bases separated the two germline ends. Germline CDR1 is GTSNPN and CDR2 is SVGIG (reference sequence). This CDR3 comprises 14 residues. In nucleotides, the CDR3 is TGTGCCCTCAGATTGTGGACTTTATACAATGAGCAGTTCTTC. Its translation is CALRLWTLYNEQFF.

In this sample, this clonotype turned up many times. V and J are TRBV7-2 and TRBJ2-1, with D perhaps matching TRBD2 (5 bases). CDR1 is SGHTA and CDR2 is FQGNSA in the germline V gene. V was cut by 3 bases and J by 1 base, with 7 bases left in between. The length of the CDR3 is 14 residues. Here the CDR3 DNA reads TGTGCCAGCAGCTTCGCGGGTTCCTACAATGAGCAGTTCTTC. It translates to CASSFAGSYNEQFF.

As to this clonotype: Mismatch with germline at one junction end may stem from a read error. This chain joins TRBV9 and TRBJ2-7, with unresolved D. The CDR3 covers 13 residues. The germline CDR1 and CDR2 sequences are SGDLS and YYNGEE. CDR3: CASSVDMSYELYF. The DNA for the CDR3 is TGTGCCAGCAGCGTAGACATGTCCTACGAGCTGTACTTC.

This clonotype was counted at least ten times. The genes are TRBV14 and TRBJ2-2; D might be TRBD1 or TRBD2, each matching 5 bases. Germline CDR1 is SGHDN and CDR2 is FVKESK. Trimming took 0 bases from V and 4 from J, leaving 18 bases between them. The CDR3 is made up of 18 amino acids. CDR3 DNA sequence: TGTGCCAGCAGCCAAGATCACGACTCCGGGACGTCCACCGGGGAGCTGTTTTTT. Translating gives CASSQDHDSGTSTGELFF.

The gene calls are TRBV6-2 or TRBV6-3 and TRBJ1-1; TRBD1 aligns across 7 bases. The CDR3 has 14 residues. With 2 bases clipped from V and 4 bases from J, the junction kept 4 bases outside the gene matches. Germline values: CDR1 MNHEY, CDR2 SVGEGT. The CDR3 bases are TGTGCCAGCAGTTACCTGGCAGGGGGCACTGAAGCTTTCTTT. Amino acids: CASSYLAGGTEAFF.

The sample holds a few counts of this clonotype. This chain links TRBV5-1 with TRBJ2-2; D gene ambiguous. This CDR3 is 15 amino acids long. The germline CDR1 and CDR2 sequences are SGHRS and YFSETQ. V lost 2 bases and J lost 5, with 13 bases in between. The CDR3 here is CASSLDTLGTGELFF. CDR3 nucleotide sequence: TGCGCCAGCAGCTTAGACACCCTAGGGACCGGGGAGCTGTTTTTT.

V and J are TRBV20-1 and TRBJ1-5, with D possibly matching TRBD1 (5 bases). Trimming pared 0 bases from V and 1 base from J, leaving 10 bases between. In germline, CDR1 is DFQATT, CDR2 SNEGSKA (reference sequence). The CDR3 extends over 15 amino acids. DNA of the CDR3: TGCAGTGCTAGAGAGGTGGGGGTGAGCAATCAGCCCCAGCATTTT. Protein: CSAREVGVSNQPQHF.

This clonotype showed up many times. The chain carries TRBV11-1 and TRBJ2-5, with TRBD1 matching over 7 bases. The CDR3 is 14 residues long. The V segment lost 6 bases and the J segment 2 bases; nucleotides outside the gene matches: 6. Germline lookup yields CDR1 SGHAT and CDR2 FQDESV (reference sequence). CDR3 sequence reads: CASSQQGWQETQYF. For the CDR3, the DNA is TGTGCCAGCAGTCAACAGGGGTGGCAAGAGACCCAGTACTTC.